This is a list of T cell receptor beta chains from one sample in a study of T cell responses to AZD1222 COVID-19 vaccine. Produced via immunoSEQ multiplex PCR; TCRdb's table is partial and in-frame only. The table has 98,000 or so clones, roughly 90% seen once; the top ten hold approximately 16%. The material sequenced was peripheral blood, taken 28 days after the second AZD1222 dose. All receptors derive from an adult who received the AZD1222 COVID-19 vaccine. Each CDR3 is given with its conserved first and last residue.

>TRBV15|TRBJ1-2
CATSEGVLGGYTF
>TRBV18|TRBJ1-5
CASSPRGQNNQPQHF
>TRBV4-1|TRBJ2-1
CASSQDGTGVRNEQFF
>TRBV6-5|TRBJ2-1
CASTKLERMEQFF
>TRBV5-1|TRBJ2-2
CASSLGGAPTGELFF
>TRBV19|TRBJ2-7
CASSTTGFNEQYF
>TRBV9|TRBJ1-6
CASSVGTGVDISPLHF
>TRBV30|TRBJ1-2
CAWDQVAYGYTF
>TRBV9|TRBJ2-7
CASSKRTSGEQYF
>TRBV28|TRBJ1-5
CASSSPVEPQHF
>TRBV4-2|TRBJ2-1
CASSQDSLAGGRNEQFF
>TRBV5-1|TRBJ1-3
CASRSTSSGNTIYF
>TRBV2|TRBJ2-1
CASSLYNEQFF
>TRBV5-1|TRBJ2-2
CASSQKVAGGTGAGELFF
>TRBV6-1|TRBJ1-2
CASSESGLVGYTF
>TRBV6-6|TRBJ2-5
CASRQMGGETQYF
>TRBV6-1|TRBJ2-1
CASSEFGVDEQFF
>TRBV5-4|TRBJ2-7
CASSLESGYEQYF
>TRBV3-1/TRBV3-2|TRBJ2-3
CASSQGMPGQGSDTQYF
>TRBV19|TRBJ1-6
CASSIGQDNSPLHF
>TRBV5-1|TRBJ2-5
CASSLAGLETQYF
>TRBV4-1|TRBJ2-1
CASSQDSLGGLSYNEQFF
>TRBV4-1|TRBJ1-2
CASSHINWTVNYGYTF
>TRBV19|TRBJ1-1
CASRLGGRNTEAFF
>TRBV10-3|TRBJ2-3
CAIRGDSTDTQYF
>TRBV3-1/TRBV3-2|TRBJ1-6
CASSQKMPLTYNSPLHF
>TRBV30|TRBJ2-1
CAWSVGRREQFF
>TRBV18|TRBJ1-4
CASSPDRGGEKLFF
>TRBV18|TRBJ1-4
CASSLDRDRGSANEKLFF
>TRBV3-1/TRBV3-2|TRBJ2-5
CASSRAGTSGQETQYF
>TRBV18|TRBJ1-5
CASSPPGLALNQPQHF
>TRBV6-5|TRBJ1-2
CASGPGFYGYTF
>TRBV7-2|TRBJ2-5
CASSLEGLGRGVQTQYF
>TRBV6-5|TRBJ2-7
CASSPWASGTYEQYF
>TRBV2|TRBJ1-5
CASGGQNNQPQHF
>TRBV6-5|TRBJ2-1
CASIGSGSYNEQFF
>TRBV5-1|TRBJ1-2
CASSLASQEENYGYTF
>TRBV28|TRBJ2-4
CASARSLAKNIQYF
>TRBV5-1|TRBJ2-1
CASSLEGSGPYNEQFF
>TRBV18|TRBJ1-1
CASSPSGVNTEAFF
>TRBV28|TRBJ1-1
CASFKMNTEAFF
>TRBV5-4|TRBJ2-5
CASSSATGSFQETQYF
>TRBV27|TRBJ1-4
CASSLSLGATNEKLFF
>TRBV25-1|TRBJ2-7
CASSENGRYEQYF
>TRBV3-1/TRBV3-2|TRBJ2-5
CASSQGRAETQYF
>TRBV1|TRBJ2-3
CTSRLEGLGTDTQYF
>TRBV19|TRBJ2-7
CASSIDASGTTYEQYF
>TRBV6-5|TRBJ1-2
CASSTPGQAHGYTF
>TRBV27|TRBJ1-4
CASSLFGGTNEKLFF
>TRBV20-1|TRBJ2-7
CSAPSSYEQYF
>TRBV7-9|TRBJ2-7
CASNRWAGRTYEQYF